This TCR beta chain was sequenced for a study of CD8+ T cells in alopecia areata. Looking at the study overall: Tofacitinib lasted 6 to 18 months, then 6 months off drug. Study results and caveats: Elevated clonality characterized lesional scalp relative to normal scalp, particularly in alopecia totalis/universalis. Many expanded lesional clones persisted during tofacitinib (in both scalp and blood).

A word on this clone: Its target is not known.

Investigators isolated RNA and reverse transcribed it into cDNA to act as the sequencing template. Using immunoSEQ multiplex PCR, the repertoire was profiled, and TCRdb retains in-frame clones only, with some absent. The sample holds 100,000 to 130,000 clones, 84% seen once. Germline CDR1 LNHDA, CDR2 SQIVND (reference sequence). V lost 0 bases and J 0 bases, leaving 12 bases between the germline ends. The CDR3 runs to 16 residues. The treatment here: oral pan-JAK inhibitor, 5-10 mg twice daily. The sequencing here drew on CD8+ T cells sorted from blood, taken at week 24, from a patient treated with tofacitinib. This TCR derives from a human donor with alopecia areata. This rearrangement joins TRBV19 to TRBJ2-7; D is ambiguous. CDR3 DNA: TGTGCCAGTAGTATAGACGCCGGGTCTAGCTCCTACGAGCAGTACTTC. It is translated as CASSIDAGSSSYEQYF.